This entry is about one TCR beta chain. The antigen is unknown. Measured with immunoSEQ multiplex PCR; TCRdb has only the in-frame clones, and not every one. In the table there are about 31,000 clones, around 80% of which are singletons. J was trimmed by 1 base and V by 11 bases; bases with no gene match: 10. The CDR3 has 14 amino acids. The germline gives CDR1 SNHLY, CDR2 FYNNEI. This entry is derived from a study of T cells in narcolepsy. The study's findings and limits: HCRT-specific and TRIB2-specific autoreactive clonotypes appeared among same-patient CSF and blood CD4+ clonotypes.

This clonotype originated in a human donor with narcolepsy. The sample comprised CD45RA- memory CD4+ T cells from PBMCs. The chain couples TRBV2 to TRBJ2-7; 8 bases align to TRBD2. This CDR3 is CAAEGPSGSYEQYF. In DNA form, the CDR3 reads TGTGCCGCCGAAGGGCCTAGCGGGTCCTACGAGCAGTACTTC.